A selection of T cell receptor beta chains follows, all from one sample in a study of cytomegalovirus exposure and HLA in healthy donors. Profiling relied on immunoSEQ multiplex PCR, and the TCRdb table lists in-frame clones only, not all of them. This table holds some 150,000 clones, about 60% found once. The material sequenced was PBMCs. The receptors were gathered from a woman aged 60-70 years in good health and CMV-seropositive. CDR3s include the opening cysteine and the closing phenylalanine or tryptophan. The D gene is left open where the match is weak. Only part of the rows carry a size: once, few, many, or a class if the clone is expanded.

clone size	J gene	V gene	D gene	CDR3 protein	CDR3 DNA
-	TRBJ1-1	TRBV2	TRBD1	CASSPGGSMNTEAFF	TGTGCCAGCAGCCCAGGGGGCTCCATGAACACTGAAGCTTTCTTT
once	TRBJ1-2	TRBV9	-	CASSVDINYGYTF	TGTGCCAGCAGCGTCGACATAAACTATGGCTACACCTTC
-	TRBJ2-3	TRBV7-7	TRBD2	CASSAGLAPDTQYF	TGTGCCAGCAGCGCAGGACTAGCGCCAGATACGCAGTATTTT
few	TRBJ1-5	TRBV19	-	CASSIDDSGNQPQHF	TGTGCCAGTAGTATAGACGATTCGGGTAATCAGCCCCAGCATTTT
-	TRBJ1-1	TRBV19	-	CASSIPGRGNTEAFF	TGTGCCAGTAGTATCCCGGGGAGGGGGAACACTGAAGCTTTCTTT
-	TRBJ1-5	TRBV7-9	TRBD1	CASSSGQGWQPQHF	TGTGCCAGCAGCTCCGGACAGGGTTGGCAGCCCCAGCATTTT
-	TRBJ1-2	TRBV6-5	-	CASSSGRGYTF	TGTGCCAGCAGCTCAGGCCGCGGCTACACCTTC
few	TRBJ1-1	TRBV27	TRBD1	CASSLQGSTEAFF	TGTGCCAGCAGTCTACAGGGGAGCACTGAAGCTTTCTTT
-	TRBJ1-2	TRBV5-1	TRBD1	CASSATGTASIWGYTF	TGCGCCAGCAGCGCTACCGGGACAGCCTCAATATGGGGCTACACCTTC
-	TRBJ2-6	TRBV28	TRBD2	CASSSPAGGASGANVLTF	TGTGCCAGCAGTTCCCCGGCGGGGGGGGCATCTGGGGCCAACGTCCTGACTTTC
-	TRBJ2-4	TRBV7-2	TRBD2	CASSLAGVKNIQYF	TGTGCCAGCAGCTTGGCGGGAGTAAAAAACATTCAGTACTTC
-	TRBJ2-7	TRBV28	TRBD2	CASSLYGTSGGPYEQYF	TGTGCCAGCAGTTTATACGGGACTAGCGGGGGTCCCTACGAGCAGTACTTC
-	TRBJ1-2	TRBV5-5	TRBD1	CASSGDSRANYGYTF	TGTGCCAGCAGCGGGGACAGTCGAGCTAACTATGGCTACACCTTC
-	TRBJ2-1	TRBV9	-	CASSVGRLNEQFF	TGTGCCAGCAGCGTAGGGCGACTCAATGAGCAGTTCTTC
-	TRBJ1-1	TRBV30	-	CAWSVSGGAEAFF	TGTGCCTGGAGTGTATCCGGGGGGGCTGAAGCTTTCTTT
-	TRBJ2-7	TRBV6-5	-	CATTGLSYEQYF	TGTGCCACTACAGGTCTCTCCTACGAGCAGTACTTC
-	TRBJ2-7	TRBV6-6	TRBD1	CASRHRQGIHEQYF	TGTGCCAGCAGACATCGACAGGGGATACACGAGCAGTACTTC
few	TRBJ2-1	TRBV11-2	TRBD2	CASSEGRGGVHSYNEQFF	TGTGCCAGCAGCGAAGGGCGGGGGGGGGTCCACAGCTACAATGAGCAGTTCTTC
-	TRBJ1-1	TRBV15	TRBD1	CATSRDRGGEAFF	TGTGCCACCAGCAGGGACAGGGGTGGGGAAGCTTTCTTT
-	TRBJ1-3	TRBV7-9	-	CSSSSGIFSGNTIYF	TGTTCCAGCAGCTCAGGGATTTTCTCTGGAAACACCATATATTTT